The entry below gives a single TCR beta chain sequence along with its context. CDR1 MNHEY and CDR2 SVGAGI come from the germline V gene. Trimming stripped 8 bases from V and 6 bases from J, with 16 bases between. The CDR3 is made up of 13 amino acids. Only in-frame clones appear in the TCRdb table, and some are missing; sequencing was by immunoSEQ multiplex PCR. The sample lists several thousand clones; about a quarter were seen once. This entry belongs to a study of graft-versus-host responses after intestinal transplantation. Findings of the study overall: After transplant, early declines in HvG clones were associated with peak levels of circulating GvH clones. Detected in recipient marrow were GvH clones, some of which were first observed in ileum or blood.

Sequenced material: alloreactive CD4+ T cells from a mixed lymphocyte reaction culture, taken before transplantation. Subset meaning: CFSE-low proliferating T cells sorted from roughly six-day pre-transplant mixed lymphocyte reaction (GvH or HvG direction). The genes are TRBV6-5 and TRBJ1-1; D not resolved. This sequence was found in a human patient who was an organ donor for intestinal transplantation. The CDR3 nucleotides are TGTGCCAGCGTCTCACGGAGCGGCGCTGAAGCTTTCTTT. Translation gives CASVSRSGAEAFF.